This T cell receptor beta chain was observed in a study of CD8 T cells in Susac syndrome (dated by TCRdb to about 2019). In terms of the full investigation: Whether CD8+ T cell activation and differentiation in Susac syndrome was antigen driven was tested using repertoire sequencing.

The germline ends are 12 bases apart after V is trimmed by 6 bases and J by 1 base. Its CDR3 holds 14 amino acids, cysteine through phenylalanine. Only the CDR3 part of the read is kept: 42 bases, read in frame from the first base. Reading the germline V gene gives CDR1 KGHSH and CDR2 LQKENI. Comment on this clonotype: Its antigen specificity is not known. It has no much larger one-base neighbor in the sample; base qualities were not kept.

Peripheral blood CD8+ and CD4+ T cells from healthy donors, Susac syndrome patients and multiple sclerosis patients were profiled by high-throughput TCR beta sequencing. The multiple sclerosis controls were treatment-naive patients whose relapsing-remitting disease, either stable or active, fulfilled the revised McDonald criteria. Bulk CD8+ and CD4+ T cells were purified by magnetic negative isolation, while CD8+ TEMRA cells were enriched using FACS. Blood was collected in EDTA tubes and processed within 24 hours, with PBMCs isolated through density gradient centrifugation. PBMCs intended for TCR sequencing were frozen in liquid nitrogen and were later thawed in a 37 degrees C water bath. Purity of sorted or isolated CD4+, CD8+ and CD8+ TEMRA cells was at least 90%. The paper's findings and limits, for the study overall: The number of individuals in the TCR sequencing and HLA analysis was recognized as being relatively small.

RNA was extracted using the RNeasy kit, and roughly 0.45 to 1 ug of the RNA was reverse transcribed with random hexamers. The immunoSEQ multiplex PCR assay, covering 54 Vbeta and 13 Jbeta segments, was used to amplify TCR beta CDR3 regions. PCR amplification bias was corrected using a synthetic template baseline for primer optimization and computational correction. The authors processed their data as follows. Reads were assigned to V, D and J genes according to IMGT and analyzed in immunoSEQ Analyzer, with only productive sequences retained. Clonality was calculated as one minus the Shannon entropy normalized by log2 of the number of productive unique sequences. For each patient and control, public and private clones were evaluated within the 100 most prevalent clones. Susac-specific clones were defined as absent from healthy and MS cohorts, over a thousand published viral clones and other ImmuneACCESS disease sequences. In-frame beta chains were kept once TCRdb had trimmed the public reads at Q25 with fastp and called clones with MiXCR. Rows with a matching CDR3 protein are joined into one entry that keeps the most common DNA and genes. In this record, the V and J calls reflect TCRdb's handling and not the investigators' own analysis. The sample records a few hundred thousand distinct CDR3 sequences, around 96% of which are singletons. The ten largest clones capture 0.095% of the sample.

What was sequenced was CD4+ T cells from PBMCs. The sequence is built from TRBV18 and TRBJ1-1, with the D gene not clear enough to name. This TCR came from a human donor with multiple sclerosis. The DNA is TGTGCCAGCTCCCCTTGGACGGAGAACACTGAAGCTTTCTTT. This encodes CASSPWTENTEAFF.